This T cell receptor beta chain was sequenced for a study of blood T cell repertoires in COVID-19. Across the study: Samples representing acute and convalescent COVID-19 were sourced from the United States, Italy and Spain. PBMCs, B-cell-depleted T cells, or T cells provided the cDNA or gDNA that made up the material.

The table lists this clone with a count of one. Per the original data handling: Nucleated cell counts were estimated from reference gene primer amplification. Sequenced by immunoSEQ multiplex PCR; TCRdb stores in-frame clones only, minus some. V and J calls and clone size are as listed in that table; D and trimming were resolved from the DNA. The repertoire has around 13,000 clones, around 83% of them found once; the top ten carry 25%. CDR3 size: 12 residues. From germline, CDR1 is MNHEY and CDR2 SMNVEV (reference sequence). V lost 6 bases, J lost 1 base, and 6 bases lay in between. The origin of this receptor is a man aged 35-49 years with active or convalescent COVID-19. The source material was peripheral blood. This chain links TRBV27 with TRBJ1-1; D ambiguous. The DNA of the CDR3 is TGTGCCAGCAGATATAAGAACACTGAAGCTTTCTTT. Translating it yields CASRYKNTEAFF.